These 19 T cell receptor beta chains were all obtained from the same sample, sequenced in a study of T-cell memory formation after mild COVID-19. TCRdb re-called the 5' RACE reads through MiXCR, storing one row per CDR3 protein. The sample contains approximately 260,000 distinct CDR3 sequences, roughly 17% of which appear only once. The sample comprised PBMCs or a T cell subset sorted from them (not recorded which). The source of these receptors is a young man who had mild COVID-19 (a few samples of this study predate the infection). Cell type and time point are not known.

There are a few counts of this clonotype. The J gene is TRBJ2-7, the V gene TRBV12-3 or TRBV12-4; no reliable D call. V dropped 3 bases and J dropped 3 bases, with 9 bases sitting between them. The CDR3 runs 13 residues. CDR3 nucleotide sequence: TGTGCCAGCAGTTTCCCGGAAATCTACGAGCAGTACTTC. It translates to CASSFPEIYEQYF.

This clonotype has just a few counts. The chain links TRBV10-3 to TRBJ1-4, with TRBD1 matching over 11 bases. The ends lost 3 bases at V and 8 bases at J; junction bases unmatched: 8. Germline values: CDR1 ENHRY, CDR2 SYGVKD. This CDR3 comprises 16 residues. The CDR3 spells CAISEFEGQGVEKLFF. The CDR3, as DNA: TGTGCCATCAGTGAATTCGAGGGACAGGGGGTCGAAAAACTGTTTTTT.

This clonotype was counted only a few times. The chain is built from TRBV6-6 and TRBJ1-1; D ambiguous. Germline V lookup: CDR1 MNHNY, CDR2 SVGAGI (reference sequence). This CDR3 contains 13 residues. Trimming shortened V by 2 bases and J by 7 bases, and 11 bases separated the two germline ends. The CDR3 is CASSYLSGVEAFF. The CDR3 coding sequence is TGTGCCAGCAGTTACCTAAGCGGGGTTGAAGCTTTCTTT.

In this sample, this clonotype turned up a few times. The V gene is TRBV18, the J gene TRBJ2-7; 9 nucleotides line up with TRBD2. CDR1 is KGHSH and CDR2 is LQKENI in the germline V gene. This CDR3 is 12 amino acids long. CDR3: CASSPPLGLAIV. For the CDR3, the DNA is TGTGCCAGCTCACCACCGTTGGGACTAGCAATCGTC.

This chain links TRBV5-1 with TRBJ1-1; D not certain. V was pared by 3 bases and J by 0 bases, with 6 bases between. This CDR3 spans 13 amino acids. CDR1 is SGHRS, CDR2 YFSETQ, per germline. The CDR3 coding sequence is TGCGCCAGCAGCTCGGTGGTGAACACTGAAGCTTTCTTT. Residues: CASSSVVNTEAFF.

In this sample, this clonotype turned up a few times. This sequence joins TRBV12-3 or TRBV12-4 and TRBJ2-3; possibly TRBD1 for D (6 bases). The CDR3 spans 14 residues. Trimming took off 6 bases at V and 2 bases at J, with 12 bases between the two ends. CDR3 sequence (DNA): TGTGCCAGCAGCCTAGACAGGCTCACAGATACGCAGTATTTT. The encoded protein is CASSLDRLTDTQYF.

The rearrangement uses TRBV24-1 and TRBJ2-7; D gene ambiguous. The germline V and J ends were trimmed by 8 bases and 3 bases, with 7 bases remaining between them. Germline V gene lookup returns CDR1 KGHDR and CDR2 SFDVKD. The length of the CDR3 is 11 residues. The DNA for the CDR3 is TGTGCCACCACGGAAGACTACGAGCAGTACTTC. It specifies CATTEDYEQYF.

This clonotype was observed a handful of times. The gene calls are TRBV4-1 and TRBJ2-7; D possibly matches TRBD1 or TRBD2 (6 bases each). The germline V gene encodes CDR1 MGHRA and CDR2 YSYEKL. This CDR3 is built from 15 residues. V lost 1 base and J 4 bases, leaving 14 bases between the germline ends. CDR3 amino acids: CASSQVMGGSYEQYV. CDR3 in DNA: TGCGCCAGCAGCCAAGTCATGGGGGGCTCTTACGAGCAGTACGTC.

This clonotype was observed at least ten times. J is TRBJ2-7 and V is TRBV6-5; D is uncertain. V lost 0 bases and J lost 0, with 9 bases in between. Looked up from germline, CDR1 is MNHEY and CDR2 is SVGAGI. The CDR3 loop spans 15 amino acids. CDR3 sequence (DNA): TGTGCCAGCAGTTACTCTTCCGGCGGCTCCTACGAGCAGTACTTC. Its translation is CASSYSSGGSYEQYF.

The sample holds a few counts of this clonotype. The chain recombines TRBV5-1 with TRBJ1-2; D is ambiguous. V was shortened by 4 bases and J by 7 bases, with 14 bases between the two germline ends. Germline V gives CDR1 SGHRS, CDR2 YFSETQ. The CDR3 loop spans 13 amino acids. CDR3 DNA: TGCGCCAGCAGCCTTAAGCCCGTGGGTGGCTACACCTTC. This sequence encodes CASSLKPVGGYTF.

This clonotype was seen a handful of times. J is TRBJ2-1 and V is TRBV10-2, with 14 bases aligning to TRBD2. From germline, CDR1 is WSHSY and CDR2 SAAADI. The CDR3 totals 14 residues. Unmatched junction bases numbered 0, after V lost 4 bases and J lost 7 bases. The CDR3, as DNA: TGCGCCAGCAGTGGGACTAGCGGGGGGAATGAGCAGTTCTTC. This encodes CASSGTSGGNEQFF.

This chain uses TRBV5-1 with TRBJ1-4; 7 nucleotides match TRBD1. The CDR3 runs to 13 residues. CDR1 is SGHRS, CDR2 YFSETQ, per germline. J was trimmed by 4 bases and V by 4 bases; bases with no gene match: 1. The CDR3 region has the DNA TGCGCCAGCAGCACAGGGGTTAATGAAAAACTGTTTTTT. Encoded protein: CASSTGVNEKLFF.

V is TRBV4-3 and J is TRBJ2-1; D may correspond to TRBD1 or TRBD2 (5 bases each). The V and J ends lost 0 bases and 0 bases respectively, with 12 bases between them. CDR1 is LGHNA and CDR2 is YSLEER in the germline V gene. This CDR3 is 17 amino acids long. The CDR3 region is CASSQDFAGSSYNEQFF. The CDR3, as DNA: TGCGCCAGCAGCCAAGATTTCGCAGGGAGCTCCTACAATGAGCAGTTCTTC.

Only a few counts were recorded for this clonotype. The CDR3 reads CASQPGGGQETQYF. Here the CDR3 DNA reads TGCGCCAGCCAGCCGGGGGGGGGCCAAGAGACCCAGTACTTC. The gene calls are TRBV5-1 and TRBJ2-5, with TRBD2 matching 8 bases. V shed 7 bases, J shed 1 base, and the junction held 6 bases outside the gene matches. The CDR3 runs 14 residues. From germline, CDR1 is SGHRS and CDR2 YFSETQ.

This clonotype was recorded a few times. The V and J genes are TRBV4-2 and TRBJ2-7; 9 bases map to TRBD1. The junction had 7 bases not matched to a gene; V was cut back by 2 bases and J by 2 bases. The CDR3 consists of 16 residues. Germline CDR1 LGHNA, CDR2 YNFKEQ. CDR3 residues: CASSQNPGQGTYEQYF. The CDR3 DNA sequence: TGTGCCAGCAGCCAAAACCCGGGACAGGGAACCTACGAGCAGTACTTC.

The sample holds many counts of this clonotype. The chain uses TRBV6-5 and TRBJ2-6, with unresolved D. Germline V gives CDR1 MNHEY, CDR2 SVGAGI. This CDR3 contains 13 residues. V was trimmed by 8 bases and J by 1 base, leaving 6 bases between them. CDR3 DNA sequence: TGTGCCAGCTCTGGGTCTGGGGCCAACGTCCTGACTTTC. Translation: CASSGSGANVLTF.

Many counts were recorded for this clonotype. The V gene is TRBV12-3 or TRBV12-4, the J gene TRBJ1-1, with D uncertain. V was trimmed by 6 bases and J by 1 base, leaving 12 bases between them. The CDR3 loop spans 14 amino acids. The CDR3 reads CASRVSGSNTEAFF. The CDR3 nucleotides are TGTGCCAGCAGGGTGTCGGGATCGAACACTGAAGCTTTCTTT.

This clonotype was seen at least ten times. V is TRBV12-3 or TRBV12-4 and J is TRBJ2-1; D may be TRBD1 (6 bases). CDR3 length: 15 amino acids. V was pared by 1 base and J by 9 bases, with 16 bases between. The CDR3 loop reads CASSLGQAGPIEQFF. The CDR3 nucleotides read TGTGCCAGCAGTTTAGGACAGGCTGGGCCAATTGAGCAGTTCTTC.

The chain joins TRBV6-2 or TRBV6-3 to TRBJ2-3; no definite D call. The germline CDR1 and CDR2 sequences are MNHEY and SVGEGT. Trimming removed 7 bases from V and 4 bases from J, with 12 bases in between. The CDR3 covers 13 residues. DNA of the CDR3: TGTGCCAGCACCCCTTCTGGTTCAGATACGCAGTATTTT. Translated, it gives CASTPSGSDTQYF.